This TCR beta chain came from a study of T cell repertoires in cytomegalovirus infection. TCRdb passed the reads through MiXCR, listing each CDR3 protein once. The sample contains roughly 720,000 distinct CDR3 sequences, roughly 35% of which appear only once. The V gene's germline CDR1 is WNHNN and CDR2 SYGVQD (reference sequence). Trimming at V came to 7 bases and at J to 9 bases, leaving 7 bases not matched to a gene. The CDR3 is 15 amino acids. Sequencing was carried out using PBMCs. This clonotype was obtained from a human donor in good health (CMV status not recorded). Some clones in this sample may be carry-over from other donors' samples. The V gene is TRBV10-1, the J gene TRBJ1-6; TRBD1 matches 12 bases. The CDR3 DNA reads TGCGCCAGCAACTATCGGGACAGGGGGCCTTCACCCCTCCACTTT. Amino acids: CASNYRDRGPSPLHF.